This T cell receptor beta chain was sequenced during a study of OX40 agonist ivuxolimab in advanced cancers. Study-wide background: The drug used for patients, ivuxolimab, was an agonistic anti-OX40 (CD134) antibody. Study observations and caveats: In general, CD8+ T cells held more expanded clones than CD4+ did, on average. Dose levels from 0.1 to 3.0 mg/kg saw CD4+ and CD8+ blood T cells expand clonally by week 6.

This clone is a singleton in its sample. Its target is not known. The method was immunoSEQ multiplex PCR; TCRdb's version includes in-frame clones alone and lacks a portion of them. The sample lists 71,000 or so clones, more than 85% seen once, with around 5.9% in the top ten. Germline V lookup: CDR1 MGHRA, CDR2 YSYEKL. The CDR3 contains 14 residues. The V end was cut by 0 bases, the J end by 6 bases, with 9 bases between. This chain joins TRBV4-1 and TRBJ2-1; D possibly uses TRBD1 or TRBD2 (5 bases each). Sample: CD4+ or CD8+ T cells sorted from blood, taken in a trial of the OX40 agonist ivuxolimab. The clonotype was recovered from an adult with an advanced solid tumor such as melanoma, head and neck, liver or kidney cancer. The CDR3 here is CASSQERGGNEQFF. The CDR3 region has the DNA TGCGCCAGCAGCCAAGAGAGGGGCGGCAATGAGCAGTTCTTC.